These 20 T cell receptor beta chains originate from one sample sequenced in a study of regulatory T cells in long-lasting Graves disease. The authors built TCR beta libraries using iRepertoire HTBI primers and Arm-PCR of CDR3 regions. TCRdb re-called the multiplex PCR reads through MiXCR, storing one row per CDR3 protein. The profile shows some 410,000 distinct CDR3 sequences, roughly 17% of them singletons. The time point here: newly diagnosed GD, antithyroid drugs for less than 3 months. PBMC RNA was the source of the TCR library. The same data also contributed to another study, on T cells in Graves' hyperthyroidism and ophthalmopathy.

The sample consisted of peripheral blood mononuclear cells (PBMCs), taken at new diagnosis, from a patient treated with antithyroid drugs. These receptor sequences come from a woman aged 25 to 39 with Graves disease.

This clonotype has a count of ten or more. The V call is TRBV28, the J call TRBJ2-7; 9 bases are shared with TRBD1. This CDR3 has 16 residues. V gave up 3 bases and J gave up 6 bases; unmatched junction bases: 12. CDR1 and CDR2 from the germline V gene are MDHEN and SYDVKM. CDR3 sequence reads: CASSFQAGTGKGEQYF. The CDR3 nucleotides are TGTGCCAGCAGTTTTCAAGCCGGGACAGGGAAGGGCGAGCAGTACTTC.

This clonotype was found many times. This sequence joins TRBV27 and TRBJ2-3, with TRBD2 matching 10 bases. V was pared by 6 bases and J by 1 base, with 4 bases of the junction left unmatched. The germline CDR1 and CDR2 sequences are MNHEY and SMNVEV (reference sequence). The CDR3 consists of 15 residues. The CDR3 sequence: CASSWGTSGTDTQYF. The CDR3, as DNA: TGTGCCAGCAGCTGGGGGACTAGCGGCACAGATACGCAGTATTTT.

This clonotype was found many times. The V and J genes are TRBV11-2 and TRBJ2-1; D ambiguous. The CDR3 sequence is 15 residues long. Germline CDR1 and CDR2: SGHAT and FQNNGV. The V and J ends lost 8 bases and 4 bases respectively, with 18 bases between them. The CDR3 DNA is TGTGCCAGCTCCCCACGTCCCCTCAAGTACAATGAGCAGTTCTTC. This codes for CASSPRPLKYNEQFF. The full variable domain, rest sourced from reference TRBV11-2 and TRBJ2-1, is EAGVAQSPRYKIIEKRQSVAFWCNPISGHATLYWYQQILGQGPKLLIQFQNNGVVDDSQLPKDRFSAERLKGVDSTLKIQPAKLEDSAVYLCASSPRPLKYNEQFFGPGTRLTVL.

This clonotype showed up just a few times. The gene calls are TRBV20-1 and TRBJ2-1, with D tentatively TRBD2 (5 bases). Matching the DNA end better, TRBJ2-7 makes the J call doubtful. The CDR3 spans 16 residues. Germline V gives CDR1 DFQATT, CDR2 SNEGSKA (reference sequence). In DNA, the CDR3 is TGCAGTGCTAGGTTACTAGTAGGCGGGCCTTACAATGAGCAGTACTTC. It codes for CSARLLVGGPYNEQYF.

This clonotype was found a few times. The chain employs TRBV20-1 and TRBJ2-1; 8 bases are shared with TRBD2. CDR3 length: 16 amino acids. Germline V gives CDR1 DFQATT, CDR2 SNEGSKA (reference sequence). The junction had 8 bases not matched to a gene; V was cut back by 2 bases and J by 2 bases. CDR3 residues: CSARSLAGTTYNEQFF. The CDR3, as DNA: TGCAGTGCTAGATCATTAGCGGGAACAACCTACAATGAGCAGTTCTTC.

This clonotype was picked up many times. This chain connects TRBV2 to TRBJ1-1; the D gene is possibly TRBD1 (6 bases). CDR3 size: 16 residues. The germline CDR1 and CDR2 sequences are SNHLY and FYNNEI. V lost 6 bases and J 0 bases, leaving 17 bases between the germline ends. CDR3 amino acids: CASRRGRGLMNTEAFF. DNA of the CDR3: TGTGCCAGCAGGAGGGGGAGGGGACTCATGAACACTGAAGCTTTCTTT.

This clonotype was observed a handful of times. The CDR3: CSVNFGDEQFF. CDR3 DNA sequence: TGCAGCGTTAATTTTGGGGATGAGCAGTTCTTC. The gene calls are TRBV29-1 and TRBJ2-1; no clear D. The germline V and J ends were trimmed by 5 bases and 8 bases, with 10 bases remaining between them. The CDR3 is 11 amino acids. Germline V gene lookup returns CDR1 SQVTM and CDR2 ANQGSEA.

The chain employs TRBV27 and TRBJ2-2; D perhaps matches TRBD2 (5 bases). CDR1 is MNHEY and CDR2 is SMNVEV in the germline V gene (reference sequence). The CDR3 is made up of 18 amino acids. V gave up 4 bases and J gave up 0 bases, with 18 bases separating them. CDR3 region: CASSSVFLREANTGELFF. The CDR3, as DNA: TGTGCCAGCAGTTCCGTTTTTCTTCGGGAAGCGAACACCGGGGAGCTGTTTTTT.

This clonotype appeared many times. This chain joins TRBV20-1 and TRBJ1-1; D ambiguous. Looked up from germline, CDR1 is DFQATT and CDR2 is SNEGSKA (reference sequence). The CDR3 totals 14 residues. The chain's CDR3 is CRPLTTYRVTEAFF. DNA for the CDR3: TGCAGGCCCCTTACAACATATAGGGTTACTGAAGCTTTCTTT.

In this sample, this clonotype turned up many times. V usage is TRBV12-3 or TRBV12-4 and J usage is TRBJ1-5; TRBD1 agrees at 8 bases. After removal of 8 bases from V and 4 bases from J, the junction contained 10 bases not matched to a gene. The CDR3 extends over 15 amino acids. The CDR3 DNA reads TGTGCCAGCGCGTTACAGGGGGGCTTTAATCAGCCCCAGCATTTT. Residues: CASALQGGFNQPQHF.

This chain joins TRBV2 and TRBJ1-5; 7 nucleotides match TRBD1. Germline assignment: CDR1 SNHLY and CDR2 FYNNEI. The CDR3 sequence is 15 residues long. Unmatched junction bases numbered 11, after V lost 5 bases and J lost 7 bases. The CDR3 loop reads CASSPRLGGGQPQHF. The CDR3 DNA reads as TGTGCCAGCAGTCCTCGTTTAGGGGGCGGGCAGCCCCAGCATTTT.

This clonotype was picked up many times. The chain combines TRBV12-3 or TRBV12-4 with TRBJ1-1, with D hard to call. Trimming left V 6 bases short and J 4 bases short, with 9 bases between. The CDR3 sequence is 12 residues long. CDR3: CASRYGSTEAFF. CDR3 nucleotides: TGTGCCAGCAGATACGGTAGCACTGAAGCTTTCTTT.

This clonotype was counted a few times. The J gene is TRBJ2-5, the V gene TRBV5-1; D perhaps matches TRBD1 (6 bases). CDR3 size: 13 residues. The germline V gene has CDR1 SGHRS and CDR2 YFSETQ. The ends were cut back, 4 bases at V and 5 bases at J, with 12 bases in the middle. For the CDR3, the DNA is TGCGCCAGCAGCGCCTCAGGGGAGGAGACCCAGTACTTC. Its translation: CASSASGEETQYF.

This clonotype has a count of ten or more. The V gene is TRBV10-3, the J gene TRBJ2-5, with 7 positions matching TRBD1. CDR3 length: 14 amino acids. The junction had 8 bases not matched to a gene; V was cut back by 8 bases and J by 2 bases. CDR1 and CDR2 (germline): ENHRY, SYGVKD. The CDR3 reads CAISRDSLQETQYF. The CDR3 coding sequence is TGTGCCATCTCCCGGGACAGCTTACAAGAGACCCAGTACTTC.

This clonotype appeared a few times. The rearrangement uses TRBV20-1 and TRBJ2-4, with 9 nucleotides matching TRBD2. CDR3 size: 14 residues. V lost 2 bases, J lost 2 bases, and 1 base stayed unmatched. Per the germline V gene, CDR1 is DFQATT and CDR2 is SNEGSKA (reference sequence). DNA of the CDR3: TGCAGTGCTAGACTAGCGGGAACCAAAAACATTCAGTACTTC. Encoded protein: CSARLAGTKNIQYF.

This clonotype was seen more than once but under ten times. The rearrangement joins TRBV19 to TRBJ2-3; 10 bases match TRBD1. Germline assignment: CDR1 LNHDA and CDR2 SQIVND (reference sequence). CDR3 length: 14 residues. V lost 7 bases to trimming and J lost 4 bases; unmatched junction nucleotides: 5. The DNA for the CDR3 is TGTGCCAGTACCTCGACAGGGGGCGCAGATACGCAGTATTTT. Protein sequence: CASTSTGGADTQYF.

This clonotype was picked up many times. The chain links TRBV20-1 to TRBJ2-4, with 11 positions matching TRBD2. Germline CDR1 and CDR2: DFQATT and SNEGSKA (reference sequence). The CDR3 covers 17 residues. V lost 2 bases and J lost 2; bases outside the gene matches: 8. CDR3 sequence: CSARPLTSGKPKNIQYF. The CDR3 bases are TGCAGTGCTAGACCCCTGACTAGCGGGAAACCCAAAAACATTCAGTACTTC.

V gene TRBV19 combines with J gene TRBJ1-2; TRBD1 matches at 11 bases. CDR1 is LNHDA and CDR2 is SQIVND in the germline V gene (reference sequence). This CDR3 is 13 amino acids long. After removal of 9 bases from V and 8 bases from J, the junction contained 8 bases not matched to a gene. The CDR3 reads CASVRTGGFGYTF. The CDR3 region has the DNA TGTGCCAGCGTCCGGACAGGGGGCTTCGGCTACACCTTC.

This clonotype was recorded a few times. The chain links TRBV24-1 to TRBJ2-2; 7 bases are shared with TRBD1. CDR1 is KGHDR, CDR2 SFDVKD, per germline. The CDR3 is 16 amino acids. After removal of 4 bases from V and 6 bases from J, the junction contained 10 bases not matched to a gene. The CDR3 nucleotides read TGTGCCACCAGTGAGGGGGCCAAGGGGGCCGCCGGGGAGCTGTTTTTT. It encodes CATSEGAKGAAGELFF.

This clonotype was seen repeatedly, ten times or more. One junction end disagrees with the germline gene, perhaps due to a read error. The rearrangement links TRBV5-1 to TRBJ1-1; 8 bases are shared with TRBD1. The germline V gene encodes CDR1 SGHRS and CDR2 YFSETQ. The CDR3 extends over 12 amino acids. For the CDR3, the DNA is TGCGCCAGCAGTTTGGGACAGGCTGAAGCTTTCTTT. Amino acid sequence: CASSLGQAEAFF.